Each of the 8 T cell receptor beta chains below was sequenced from the same sample in a study of blood T cell repertoires in COVID-19. Produced via immunoSEQ multiplex PCR; TCRdb's table is partial and in-frame only. The sample has roughly 27,000 clones, roughly three quarters seen once. The specimen sequenced was peripheral blood. These receptors were taken from a woman in her 70s with acute or convalescent COVID-19.

V usage is TRBV7-9 and J usage is TRBJ2-7; the match to TRBD2 covers 7 bases. The V and J ends lost 4 bases and 3 bases, in that order; junction bases with no gene match: 15. The germline V gene has CDR1 SEHNR and CDR2 FQNEAQ (reference sequence). The CDR3 totals 17 residues. As DNA, the CDR3 is TGTGCCAGCAGCTCGGTGATGGGCGGGGGAGAGGTCTACGAGCAGTACTTC. It translates to CASSSVMGGGEVYEQYF.

V is TRBV15 and J is TRBJ2-3; D is perhaps TRBD2 (6 bases). CDR3 length: 15 amino acids. V was shortened by 3 bases and J by 1 base, with 11 bases between the two germline ends. The germline V gene has CDR1 LNHNV and CDR2 YYDKDF (reference sequence). The CDR3 reads CATSSRDSGTDTQYF. Written as DNA, the CDR3 is TGTGCCACCAGCAGCCGGGACTCGGGCACAGATACGCAGTATTTT. Combining the CDR3 with reference TRBV15 and TRBJ2-3 gives the whole variable domain DAMVIQNPRYQVTQFGKPVTLSCSQTLNHNVMYWYQQKSSQAPKLLFHYYDKDFNNEADTPDNFQSRRPNTSFCFLDIRSPGLGDTAMYLCATSSRDSGTDTQYFGPGTRLTVL.

The chain is built from TRBV6-5 and TRBJ1-2, with 9 bases identical to TRBD1. Germline lookup yields CDR1 MNHEY and CDR2 SVGAGI. V shed 5 bases, J shed 4 bases, and the junction held 5 bases outside the gene matches. The CDR3 is 14 residues long. CDR3 sequence (DNA): TGTGCCAGCAGTACAGGGGGCGGCAGCTATGGCTACACCTTC. Translated, it gives CASSTGGGSYGYTF.

V gene TRBV20-1 combines with J gene TRBJ1-2; a weak D match, TRBD1 (5 bases). Trimming left V 5 bases short and J 6 bases short, with 7 bases between. The CDR3 is made up of 10 amino acids. CDR1 is DFQATT, CDR2 SNEGSKA, per germline (reference sequence). CDR3 protein: CSAAGNGYTF. The CDR3 bases are TGCAGTGCTGCAGGGAATGGCTACACCTTC.

The chain joins TRBV5-5 to TRBJ1-1; 8 positions match TRBD1. The J segment lost 5 bases and the V segment lost 5 bases, leaving 8 bases of the junction unmatched. Germline assignment: CDR1 SGHKS and CDR2 YYEKEE (reference sequence). This CDR3 is built from 14 residues. The CDR3 nucleotides are TGTGCCAGCAGGTTAACAGGGGGTAAGACTGAAGCTTTCTTT. As protein: CASRLTGGKTEAFF.

The chain couples TRBV3-1 (or the pseudogene TRBV3-2) to TRBJ1-5, with 8 positions matching TRBD1. V lost 1 base and J lost 4; bases outside the gene matches: 6. This CDR3 is built from 16 residues. Germline V gives CDR1 LGHDT, CDR2 YNNKEL (reference sequence). The CDR3 bases are TGTGCCAGCAGCCAAGCCGGACAGGGTTTTAATCAGCCCCAGCATTTT. It translates to CASSQAGQGFNQPQHF.

The V call is TRBV6-1, the J call TRBJ1-2; TRBD1 matches 8 bases. The germline CDR1 and CDR2 sequences are MNHNS and SASEGT. V shed 1 base, J shed 5 bases, and the junction held 3 bases outside the gene matches. The CDR3 has 14 residues. CDR3 amino acids: CASSEDDRGYGYTF. For the CDR3, the DNA is TGTGCCAGCAGTGAAGACGACAGGGGTTATGGCTACACCTTC.

The chain links TRBV7-2 to TRBJ2-7; D might be TRBD2 (6 bases). The CDR3 spans 15 residues. CDR1 SGHTA and CDR2 FQGNSA come from the germline V gene. Trimming stripped 5 bases from V and 5 bases from J, with 19 bases between. In DNA form, the CDR3 reads TGTGCCAGCAGCCCCCCGGGACTTCCCTTTAACGAGCAGTACTTC. Translated: CASSPPGLPFNEQYF.